A single sample gave rise to the 29 T cell receptor beta chains below, sequenced in a study of Graves' ophthalmopathy and Graves' hyperthyroidism. Researchers took RNA transcripts and amplified TCR beta CDR3 regions from them. RT-PCR in the first round used HTBI primers; a second-round multiplex PCR followed. TCRdb itself ran the multiplex PCR reads through MiXCR, one entry per CDR3 protein. The table lists almost 750,000 distinct CDR3 sequences, roughly 41% of them singletons. Sequencing was performed on peripheral blood. All receptors come from an adult man with Graves' ophthalmopathy.

This clonotype was counted many times. V gene TRBV9 combines with J gene TRBJ2-2, with 8 bases lining up with TRBD1. V lost 4 bases, J lost 0 bases, and 2 bases stayed unmatched. The CDR3 spans 15 residues. Per germline, CDR1 SGDLS and CDR2 YYNGEE. CDR3 amino acids: CASSQTGANTGELFF. DNA for the CDR3: TGTGCCAGCAGCCAGACAGGGGCGAACACCGGGGAGCTGTTTTTT.

The sample holds a few counts of this clonotype. Being one base from a much bigger clone, this may be a read error. The J gene is TRBJ2-7, the V gene TRBV10-1, with TRBD2 matching 8 bases. The ends lost 4 bases at V and 2 bases at J; junction bases unmatched: 1. The germline V gene has CDR1 WNHNN and CDR2 SYGVQD (reference sequence). There are 13 residues in the CDR3. The CDR3 protein is CASSAGRAYEQYF. CDR3 in DNA: TGCGCCAGCAGTGCCGGGAGGGCCTACGAGCAGTACTTC.

This clonotype was detected ten times or more. The V call is TRBV2, the J call TRBJ1-2; TRBD1 matches at 10 bases. The CDR3 contains 12 residues. The V gene's germline CDR1 is SNHLY and CDR2 FYNNEI. Losses at the gene ends were 10 bases for V and 8 bases for J; bases not matched to a gene: 7. The CDR3 protein is CATRPGQGGYTF. For the CDR3, the DNA is TGTGCCACTCGCCCGGGACAGGGGGGCTACACCTTC.

This clonotype was counted many times. The gene calls are TRBV6-6 and TRBJ1-1; D is unresolved. CDR1 is MNHNY, CDR2 SVGAGI, per germline (reference sequence). This CDR3 region has 9 residues. V lost 6 bases, J lost 8 bases, and 4 bases lay in between. CDR3 in DNA: TGTGCCAGCAGCCTAGAAGCTTTCTTT. Amino acid sequence: CASSLEAFF.

V usage is TRBV20-1 and J usage is TRBJ2-5; 8 bases are shared with TRBD2. This CDR3 is built from 14 residues. J gave up 5 bases and V 3 bases, and 8 bases lay outside the gene matches. CDR1 and CDR2 (germline): DFQATT, SNEGSKA (reference sequence). The CDR3 region is CSARGRGAGETQYF. CDR3 bases: TGCAGTGCTAGGGGGCGGGGGGCCGGGGAGACCCAGTACTTC.

The gene calls are TRBV20-1 and TRBJ2-6; 7 positions agree with TRBD2. Germline CDR1 DFQATT, CDR2 SNEGSKA (reference sequence). Unmatched junction bases numbered 10, after V lost 5 bases and J lost 6 bases. This CDR3 has 15 amino acids. The CDR3 region is CSAPWGGSKANVLTF. CDR3 nucleotides: TGCAGTGCTCCCTGGGGGGGGTCGAAGGCCAACGTCCTGACTTTC.

The chain has TRBV2 and TRBJ2-7, with no clear D. CDR3 length: 12 amino acids. Germline V CDR1 and CDR2: SNHLY, FYNNEI. Trimming cost V 7 bases and J 6 bases, with 13 bases left between them. The CDR3 nucleotides read TGTGCCAGCAAGGCTGGGGTGGGCGAGCAGTACTTC. It specifies CASKAGVGEQYF.

This clonotype was picked up a small number of times. The chain recombines TRBV5-4 with TRBJ2-6, with 7 bases matching TRBD1. The CDR3 contains 17 residues. Germline loops: CDR1 SGHNT, CDR2 YYREEE (reference sequence). The V gene end was trimmed by 1 base and the J gene end by 0 bases; junction bases not matched to a gene: 4. CDR3 nucleotides: TGTGCCAGCAGCTTGAGGGACAGTCGCTCTGGGGCCAACGTCCTGACTTTC. It encodes CASSLRDSRSGANVLTF.

The J gene is TRBJ1-2, the V gene TRBV7-2, with 10 bases fitting TRBD1. After removal of 5 bases from V and 4 bases from J, the junction contained 10 bases not matched to a gene. This CDR3 has 16 residues. The germline V gene has CDR1 SGHTA and CDR2 FQGNSA. Here the CDR3 DNA reads TGTGCCAGCAGCCCAGATCGGACAGGGGGAATCTATGGCTACACCTTC. Amino acid sequence: CASSPDRTGGIYGYTF.

The chain uses TRBV10-3 and TRBJ1-1, with D unresolved. The germline gives CDR1 ENHRY, CDR2 SYGVKD. The CDR3 loop spans 13 amino acids. V shed 4 bases and J shed 6 bases, with 12 bases lying between them. Here the CDR3 DNA reads TGTGCCATCAGTGCTAGCTGGGGTCCTGAAGCTTTCTTT. Amino acids: CAISASWGPEAFF.

This clonotype occurred many times. This chain uses TRBV7-9 with TRBJ1-3; D call uncertain. The V and J ends lost 4 bases and 1 base respectively, with 5 bases between them. Germline loops: CDR1 SEHNR, CDR2 FQNEAQ (reference sequence). The CDR3 is made up of 13 amino acids. In nucleotides, the CDR3 is TGTGCCAGCAGCTGGGGTTCTGGAAACACCATATATTTT. Translated: CASSWGSGNTIYF.

The rearrangement links TRBV7-9 to TRBJ2-7, with 7 positions matching TRBD2. The CDR3 has 20 amino acids. Germline CDR1 is SEHNR and CDR2 is FQNEAQ (reference sequence). The V segment lost 5 bases and the J segment 2 bases; nucleotides outside the gene matches: 24. CDR3 DNA sequence: TGTGCCAGCAGCCCTCTCGTCGTCGGGACTACCGGAACGTTCCCCTACGAGCAGTACTTC. This sequence encodes CASSPLVVGTTGTFPYEQYF.

The chain joins TRBV19 to TRBJ2-2; 8 bases line up with TRBD1. Trimming removed 6 bases from V and 3 bases from J; junction bases left unmatched: 6. The CDR3 has 15 amino acids. In germline, CDR1 is LNHDA, CDR2 SQIVND (reference sequence). CDR3 protein: CASRPGGADTGELFF. Here the CDR3 DNA reads TGTGCCAGTAGGCCAGGGGGCGCGGACACCGGGGAGCTGTTTTTT.

V gene TRBV25-1 combines with J gene TRBJ2-2, with 7 bases lining up with TRBD1. Germline CDR1 MGHDK, CDR2 SYGVNS. Trimming removed 11 bases from V and 5 bases from J; junction bases left unmatched: 5. The CDR3 length is 12 residues. This CDR3 is CARPTGTGELFF. DNA for the CDR3: TGTGCCCGCCCGACAGGGACCGGGGAGCTGTTTTTT.

The rearrangement joins TRBV7-6 to TRBJ2-7; the match to TRBD1 covers 9 bases. The CDR3 spans 15 residues. Germline CDR1 is SGHVS and CDR2 is FNYEAQ. The J segment lost 2 bases and the V segment lost 3 bases, leaving 5 bases of the junction unmatched. The CDR3 here is CASSLGTGYAYEQYF. CDR3 DNA: TGTGCCAGCAGCTTGGGGACAGGGTACGCCTACGAGCAGTACTTC.

Many counts were recorded for this clonotype. This chain joins TRBV12-3 or TRBV12-4 and TRBJ2-7; 10 bases fit TRBD1. The CDR3 is 14 amino acids. J was trimmed by 3 bases and V by 6 bases; bases with no gene match: 5. The CDR3 DNA follows: TGTGCCAGCAGCCCCAGGACAGGGGGCTACGAGCAGTACTTC. As protein: CASSPRTGGYEQYF.

With respect to this clonotype: Being one base from a much bigger clone, this may be a read error. The rearrangement joins TRBV7-9 to TRBJ2-5, with 9 bases that match TRBD1. Germline lookup yields CDR1 SEHNR and CDR2 FQNEAQ (reference sequence). V shed 6 bases and J 6 bases; nucleotides not matched to a gene: 11. The CDR3 totals 15 residues. This CDR3 is CASSQRTGAQQTQYF. DNA for the CDR3: TGTGCCAGCAGTCAACGGACAGGGGCGCAGCAGACCCAGTACTTC. Looking up the rest from reference TRBV7-9 and TRBJ2-5 gives the full variable domain: DTGVSQNPRHKITKRGQNVTFRCDPISEHNRLYWYRQTLGQGPEFLTYFQNEAQLEKSRLLSDRFSAERPKGSFSTLEIQRTEQGDSAMYLCASSQRTGAQQTQYFGPGTRLLVL.

The chain has TRBV11-2 and TRBJ1-1, with D possibly matching TRBD1 (5 bases). CDR3 length: 15 residues. Trimming took off 5 bases at V and 3 bases at J, with 16 bases between the two ends. Germline CDR1 SGHAT, CDR2 FQNNGV. CDR3 amino acids: CASSLNPGLDTEAFF. CDR3 sequence (DNA): TGTGCCAGCAGCCTCAATCCAGGGTTGGACACTGAAGCTTTCTTT.

The chain combines TRBV10-3 with TRBJ1-2; D is unresolved. Deletions cut 3 bases from V and 6 bases from J, with 11 bases between. Germline loops: CDR1 ENHRY, CDR2 SYGVKD. The CDR3 totals 13 residues. CDR3 in amino acids: CAISEVELDGYTF. The CDR3 DNA is TGTGCCATCAGTGAAGTGGAGCTGGATGGCTACACCTTC.

The chain links TRBV4-1 to TRBJ2-7; D might be TRBD1 or TRBD2, each matching 5 bases. V shed 8 bases and J shed 6 bases, with 17 bases lying between them. Germline CDR1 reads MGHRA; CDR2 reads YSYEKL. This CDR3 is 13 amino acids long. The CDR3 nucleotides are TGCGCCAGCCGTAGGGGACCGTCGGGCGAGCAGTACTTC. Its protein is CASRRGPSGEQYF.

This clonotype appeared many times. The chain joins TRBV9 to TRBJ1-5; D may be TRBD1 (6 bases). Germline V gene data show CDR1 as SGDLS and CDR2 as YYNGEE. V was pared by 3 bases and J by 6 bases, with 16 bases between. This CDR3 is 15 amino acids long. CDR3 residues: CASSDPQGALQPQHF. CDR3 coding DNA: TGTGCCAGCAGCGATCCACAGGGAGCCCTTCAGCCCCAGCATTTT. The full variable domain, rest sourced from reference TRBV9 and TRBJ1-5, is DSGVTQTPKHLITATGQRVTLRCSPRSGDLSVYWYQQSLDQGLQFLIQYYNGEERAKGNILERFSAQQFPDLHSELNLSSLELGDSALYFCASSDPQGALQPQHFGDGTRLSIL.

In this sample, this clonotype turned up many times. The chain uses TRBV20-1 and TRBJ1-1; no reliable D call. Germline V gene data show CDR1 as DFQATT and CDR2 as SNEGSKA (reference sequence). The length of the CDR3 is 14 residues. Trimming removed 5 bases at V and 1 base at J, with 14 bases between. The CDR3 sequence: CSAVPDGTNTEAFF. The CDR3 DNA follows: TGCAGTGCTGTCCCAGACGGAACGAACACTGAAGCTTTCTTT.

In this sample, this clonotype turned up a few times. The chain is built from TRBV7-9 and TRBJ2-1, with a tentative D call TRBD2 (5 bases). The germline gives CDR1 SEHNR, CDR2 FQNEAQ (reference sequence). The CDR3 has 12 residues. V was clipped by 7 bases and J by 7 bases, with 11 bases between them. The DNA for the CDR3 is TGTGCCAGCATCGTTCCGGGGAATGAGCAGTTCTTC. It codes for CASIVPGNEQFF.

This clonotype has at least ten counts. This chain links TRBV7-9 with TRBJ2-7, with TRBD1 identical over 8 bases. CDR3 length: 14 residues. The germline CDR1 and CDR2 sequences are SEHNR and FQNEAQ (reference sequence). The trim removed 1 base at V and 2 bases at J, leaving 1 base unmatched. This CDR3 is CASSLGDRTYEQYF. The CDR3 DNA reads TGTGCCAGCAGCTTAGGGGACAGGACCTACGAGCAGTACTTC. Drawing the rest from reference TRBV7-9 and TRBJ2-7, the complete variable domain is DTGVSQNPRHKITKRGQNVTFRCDPISEHNRLYWYRQTLGQGPEFLTYFQNEAQLEKSRLLSDRFSAERPKGSFSTLEIQRTEQGDSAMYLCASSLGDRTYEQYFGPGTRLTVT.

V gene TRBV2 combines with J gene TRBJ1-2; no clear D gene. The CDR3 covers 15 residues. V lost 5 bases and J 0 bases, leaving 13 bases between the germline ends. The germline gives CDR1 SNHLY, CDR2 FYNNEI. Here the CDR3 DNA reads TGTGCCAGCAGTTGGACCGCCCGAGCTAACTATGGCTACACCTTC. Translated, it gives CASSWTARANYGYTF.

This rearrangement joins TRBV29-1 to TRBJ2-7; D assignment may be TRBD1 or TRBD2 (6 bases each). This CDR3 comprises 10 residues. Germline V gives CDR1 SQVTM, CDR2 ANQGSEA. Trimming removed 7 bases from V and 7 bases from J, with 11 bases in between. The CDR3 DNA is TGCAGCGGGGGGGCTTATGAGCAGTACTTC. Residues: CSGGAYEQYF.

The chain employs TRBV7-9 and TRBJ1-1; maybe TRBD1 (5 bases). The CDR3 has 13 residues. V gave up 1 base and J gave up 8 bases, with 11 bases separating them. The germline gives CDR1 SEHNR, CDR2 FQNEAQ (reference sequence). CDR3 nucleotide sequence: TGTGCCAGCAGCTTAGGTTCGGGGGTGGAAGCTTTCTTT. Its protein is CASSLGSGVEAFF.

This clonotype was recorded at least ten times. The CDR3 here is CASSLEVQAFTF. The CDR3 nucleotides are TGTGCCAGCAGCTTAGAAGTACAGGCGTTCACCTTC. V is TRBV7-9 and J is TRBJ1-2, with D possibly TRBD1 on 5 matching bases. Germline CDR1 and CDR2: SEHNR and FQNEAQ (reference sequence). The CDR3 covers 12 residues. V dropped 1 base and J dropped 13 bases, with 13 bases sitting between them.

In its sample, this clonotype was seen many times. The chain combines TRBV29-1 with TRBJ1-2; 8 bases fit TRBD1. Germline CDR1 reads SQVTM; CDR2 reads ANQGSEA. The CDR3 loop spans 12 amino acids. CDR3 in DNA: TGCAACGCCCAGGGGGCCGACTATGGCTACACCTTC. It codes for CNAQGADYGYTF.